This T cell receptor beta chain was retrieved from a study of cytomegalovirus exposure and HLA in healthy donors. This CDR3 has 14 residues. Germline V lookup: CDR1 MNHEY, CDR2 SVGAGI. The V gene end was trimmed by 6 bases and the J gene end by 4 bases; junction bases not matched to a gene: 7. The PCR contained 60 Vbeta and 13 Jbeta primers. The table came from immunoSEQ multiplex PCR; TCRdb's copy has only in-frame clones and leaves some out. The sample carries roughly 150,000 clones, 70% to 75% recorded once. J is TRBJ1-2 and V is TRBV6-5, with 8 bases aligning to TRBD1. The receptor was derived from a woman under 40 in good health and CMV-seronegative. Sequencing used PBMCs. CDR3: CASRSPDRGYGYTF. The CDR3, as DNA: TGTGCCAGCAGGTCACCCGACAGGGGCTATGGCTACACCTTC.